This TCR beta chain was captured by sequencing in a study of cytomegalovirus exposure and HLA in healthy donors (dated by TCRdb to between 2016 and 2019). Background for the entire study: According to an earlier analysis of a few hundred of the donors, some 170 million T cells yielded over 90 million unique TCR beta sequences and approximately 300 Gb of sequence data. An early release covering roughly 580 HLA-typed donors comprised roughly 300 gigabases of sequencing data and about 90 million unique TCR sequences. Of the 350 to 450 genotyped donors, approximately 80% were placed in the genetic ancestry cluster associated with self-reported Caucasian donors. The study aimed to test whether signatures of past pathogen exposure could be identified by cataloging public T cell receptors. Using immunosequencing, the study profiled T cell repertoires from roughly 650 subjects and related those repertoires to cytomegalovirus serostatus. In addition to the first cohort of 666 subjects, a separate validation cohort of 120 different subjects was used. To predict cytomegalovirus infection status, the study combined high-throughput TCR immunosequencing, statistical association of individual TCRs with disease status, and machine learning. A later analysis re-analyzed previously published TCR beta repertoires from 666 donors and added high-resolution HLA genotyping to study TCR occurrence patterns. The later analysis used no new phenotypic data to find candidate immune exposures, relying instead on TCR beta sequences and their occurrence across donors. To decide whether each TCR beta V gene segment behaved as functional or pseudogenic, an earlier analysis of some 580 of the donors relied on high-throughput TCR beta sequencing. Donor age, sex, ethnicity and CMV serostatus were collected together with the repertoire data. In a later genetic analysis, genome-wide SNP genotypes for about 55% of the 666 donors were used, and that subset was treated as a discovery cohort. All discovery cohort repertoires had been generated using a single sequencing platform. HLA typing included class I and class II loci at four-digit resolution. Typing coverage differed by locus: A, B, C, DRB1 and DQB1 were typed in about 620-640 donors, DQA1 in 522, DPA1 in around 580, and DPB1 in around 490. About five DR-DQ haplotypes were treated as single units for association and clustering because of strong linkage in the cohort. Across 398 genotyped donors of the cohort, an average of roughly 250,000 unique TCR beta nucleotide sequences per donor were sequenced, and roughly 17% of those sequences were non-productive. Overall results and qualifications from the work: A later analysis reported that several top co-occurrence clusters appeared linked to parvovirus B19, influenza, CMV and Epstein-Barr virus. Compared with equally common non-associated chains, HLA-associated TCR beta chains in a later analysis were more clonally expanded and had lower generation probabilities. A further reported finding was that TCR beta sequences accurately predicted the HLA-A and HLA-B alleles for most subjects in the first cohort. Most TCR sequences were observed very rarely across donors, whereas some public TCRs were present in many individuals. In the study, approximately 160 TCR beta chains were listed as associated with cytomegalovirus. This cohort had only TCR beta chains sequenced, and the lack of alpha or paired-chain data limited which features could be detected. Linkage disequilibrium might explain the correlated functional status among segregating V segments, but an unknown experimental factor could not be excluded. Sequencing depth was assumed to be roughly uniform across donors in the presence/absence analyses, though that assumption may not hold. In a later genetic analysis, a missense DCLRE1C variant was associated with V-gene and J-gene trimming of TCR beta chains, and the association was replicated in an independent cohort. The earlier analysis of approximately 540 of the donors excluded roughly 17 rarely observed V segments, including chromosome 9 orphons, because counts were too low. At a false discovery rate of 0.05, a later analysis linked about 17,000 TCR beta sequences to specific HLA alleles. In a later analysis, the rate of TCR association differed among HLA loci, with DRB1 alleles having the most associated TCRs and HLA-C alleles having the fewest. Immune exposure information for the cohort was limited to CMV serostatus. Because HLA typing was unavailable for some donors at each locus, only the typed subset was used in association tests. In an earlier analysis of approximately 600 of the donors, most TCR beta V segments were observed in productive rearrangements about 87% or about 30% of the time, broadly matching IMGT annotations. The classifier was reported to diagnose cytomegalovirus status with high specificity and sensitivity in both the original and validation cohorts. A cluster of highly shared sequence variants was judged likely to represent a technical artifact of the sequencing pipeline. Assigning TCR associations to individual alleles was difficult when HLA alleles, especially DR and DQ, strongly co-occurred. According to the authors, the approach could potentially be generalized to other disease states and immunological phenotypes. Some IMGT-functional V segments, including TRBV6-2 and TRBV6-3, could not be distinguished by the 87-base-pair reads and were therefore excluded. In vitro tests confirmed that a few of the cytomegalovirus-associated TCR beta chains recognize cytomegalovirus antigens. In a later analysis, most CMV-associated TCR beta chains were found to appear HLA-restricted, with HLA associations seemingly driven largely by CMV exposure. Compared with the approximately 710-donor mean, donors in an Asian-associated ancestry cluster had fewer N-insertions in productive TCRs, according to a later genetic analysis.

This clone was counted a few times. The clone's antigen remains unknown. Base qualities are not at hand, and no much larger clone is one base apart. The library was produced with the immunoSEQ multiplex PCR assay. For the multiplex PCR, a mixture combining 60 forward primers for TCR Vbeta segments and 13 reverse primers for TCR Jbeta segments was used. The CDR3 region of rearranged TCR beta genes was amplified from genomic DNA with a multiplex PCR assay. The Illumina HiSeq System was used to sequence the amplified TCR beta libraries as 87-base-pair reads. The paper's processing steps were these. A later analysis tallied 75 million to 95 million unique TCR beta chains across the 666 repertoires, and approximately 12 million of those chains were shared by two or more donors. Raw reads were error-corrected and collapsed into unique sequences by a nearest-neighbor algorithm in which closely related sequences were merged to remove PCR and sequencing errors. V, D and J gene segments were assigned by aligning CDR3 sequences to IMGT reference sequences. For a sequence to be retained, a match of at least six nucleotides to both a V gene segment and a J gene segment was required. Rearrangements were called productive when the CDR3 lacked stop codons and stayed in frame with V and J; all others were non-productive. CDR3 was defined by IMGT convention, running from the second conserved V-encoded cysteine to the conserved J-encoded phenylalanine. The earlier analysis of some 600 of the donors excluded sequences that lacked an unambiguous match to a single V gene segment. An earlier analysis of a few hundred of the donors called V segments functional above 56.7% productive rearrangements and segregating when the between-donor standard deviation exceeded 5%. To diagnose cytomegalovirus status from the catalog of TCR beta chain sequences, a statistical classification framework was built. V and J gene assignment, in a later analysis, came from comparing TCR nucleotide sequences with IMGT/GENE-DB human TR gene sequences. In a later analysis, CDR3 sequences and most-parsimonious VDJ recombination scenarios were assigned using the TCRdist pipeline. In a later analysis, each TCR beta chain was defined by its CDR3 amino acid sequence together with its V-gene family, and reads lacking a unique V-gene family were excluded. In a later analysis, 500 to 700 highly shared, low-generation-probability nucleotide sequences were removed to address suspected cross-contamination and a sequencing artifact. In a later analysis, a clonal expansion index for each public chain was calculated from normalized within-repertoire ranks of inferred template counts. A later analysis computed generation probabilities with a VDJ recombination model fitted to out-of-frame rearrangements, and checked the results against IGoR. In a later analysis, hypergeometric tests were used to score TCR-TCR, TCR-HLA and TCR-CMV co-occurrence, with a repertoire-size bias correction applied to TCR pairs. In a later analysis, false discovery rates were estimated by permuting HLA or CMV assignments 20 times. A later analysis grouped co-occurring TCRs with DBSCAN, adding TCRdist sequence similarity when clustering within HLA-allele-positive subsets. For co-occurrence clustering, repertoires with fewer than 30,000 or more than 120,000 public chains were excluded, along with about five repertoires with anomalous nucleotide sharing. TCRdb mirrors the immuneACCESS table, restricted to in-frame sequences. Some clones are absent from its copies; in checked studies, under half trace to an unresolved V gene, and the reason for the others is unknown. Clone size and the V and J calls come from that table; the DNA yielded D and trimming. The sample table holds 100,000 to 150,000 clones, of which about two thirds were seen once. The ten top clones hold around 7% of the sample.

The CDR3 starts with the cysteine, ends with the phenylalanine, and has 16 residues. Only CDR3 DNA is held: 48 bases, read in frame from base 1. V and J are trimmed by 3 bases and 5 bases, and the gene matches miss 9 bases of the junction. Sequences MGHDK (CDR1) and SYGVNS (CDR2) are obtained from the germline V gene. The cohort was made up of around 720 healthy bone marrow donors. Cohort members were all nominally healthy when sampled, although unrecorded immune exposures were likely present. The donor tested CMV seropositive, placing the donor among the 250 to 300 seropositive members of the cohort. A peripheral blood sample was collected from each donor, and TCR beta sequencing was performed on peripheral blood mononuclear cells. Genomic DNA extraction from the blood cell samples was performed with the Qiagen DNeasy Blood Extraction Kit.

Sequencing used PBMCs. The receptor's source is a man aged 40-55 years in good health and CMV-seropositive. The V gene is TRBV25-1 and the J gene is TRBJ2-5, with 10 bases aligning to TRBD2. The CDR3 region has the sequence CASSDQTSGWEETQYF. The nucleotides are TGTGCCAGCAGTGATCAGACTAGCGGGTGGGAGGAGACCCAGTACTTC.